These 4 T cell receptor beta chains share one sample of origin, sequenced in a study of T cells after yellow fever vaccination (dated by TCRdb to between 2019 and 2020). Sample treatment or condition, as interpreted from the label and publication: live attenuated yellow fever vaccine strain. The protocol used for the library was 5' RACE. The instrument was an Illumina NovaSeq 6000. The raw public reads went through TCRdb reprocessing: fastp at Q25, MiXCR clone calling, in-frame beta chains kept. Rows are unified per CDR3 protein, each entry keeping the most common DNA and genes. This sample lists roughly 99,000 distinct CDR3 sequences; 4.5% to 6% were detected once. About two fifths of the sample rests with the top ten. The sample consisted of CD8+ T cells sorted from PBMCs, taken 10 days after the yellow fever booster vaccination. These receptors all come from a man aged 18-30 years who received the YFV17D yellow fever vaccine.

The gene calls are TRBV6-1 and TRBJ2-2, with 7 bases identical to TRBD2. V lost 8 bases and J lost 4; bases outside the gene matches: 7. Germline V gives CDR1 MNHNS, CDR2 SASEGT. The CDR3 sequence is 14 residues long. The CDR3 region has the DNA TGTGCCAGCGGAGAGGGAGGGCCCACCGGGGAGCTGTTTTTT. Its translation: CASGEGGPTGELFF.

The chain couples TRBV6-5 to TRBJ2-3; TRBD2 matches at 13 bases. CDR1 is MNHEY and CDR2 is SVGAGI in the germline V gene. After removal of 5 bases from V and 2 bases from J, the junction contained 4 bases not matched to a gene. The length of the CDR3 is 16 residues. The CDR3 sequence: CASSMTSGGPTDTQYF. The CDR3 nucleotides are TGTGCCAGCAGTATGACTAGCGGGGGGCCCACAGATACGCAGTATTTT.

This clonotype has more than one count but fewer than ten. The chain uses TRBV6-5 and TRBJ2-5; D unclear. Per germline, CDR1 MNHEY and CDR2 SVGAGI. V shed 0 bases and J shed 5 bases, with 1 base lying between them. CDR3 length equals 11 residues. CDR3 in amino acids: CASSYSETQYF. The CDR3 DNA reads TGTGCCAGCAGTTACTCGGAGACCCAGTACTTC.

This clonotype appeared a few times. J is TRBJ2-2 and V is TRBV11-2; 7 bases fit TRBD2. V shed 2 bases and J 2 bases; nucleotides not matched to a gene: 11. The CDR3 loop spans 18 amino acids. Germline CDR1 is SGHAT and CDR2 is FQNNGV. In DNA, the CDR3 is TGTGCCAGCAGCTTAATTCCGGGAGGAGGGCCAAACACCGGGGAGCTGTTTTTT. Translating gives CASSLIPGGGPNTGELFF.